A single sample gave rise to the 32 T cell receptor beta chains below, sequenced in a study of response to subunit inactivated influenza vaccine. Each CDR3 protein is one row after TCRdb ran MiXCR on the RT-PCR reads. Among around 570,000 distinct CDR3 sequences listed, approximately 11% were seen once. Separately, the same data were catalogued under a study of T cells expressing NK-cell markers. That paper adds: The authors generated TCR beta cDNA through 5'RACE template switching with UMIs.

The specimen was PBMCs from blood, collected on the day of vaccination. The receptor set was obtained from a man aged 50 to 60 who received an inactivated influenza vaccine.

V is TRBV20-1 and J is TRBJ2-4; 9 bases agree with TRBD1. Per the germline V gene, CDR1 is DFQATT and CDR2 is SNEGSKA (reference sequence). CDR3 length: 15 amino acids. Trimming took 5 bases from V and 4 from J; bases not matched to a gene: 9. CDR3 residues: CSARPRDRAKNIQYF. For the CDR3, the DNA is TGCAGTGCTCGCCCCCGGGACAGGGCAAAAAACATTCAGTACTTC.

The chain couples TRBV6-1 to TRBJ2-5; 11 bases fit TRBD2. Trimming removed 6 bases from V and 2 bases from J; junction bases left unmatched: 8. Per the germline V gene, CDR1 is MNHNS and CDR2 is SASEGT. The CDR3 has 16 amino acids. CDR3 coding DNA: TGTGCCAGCAGGAGTCCTAGCGGGAGGAAGCAAGAGACCCAGTACTTC. Protein: CASRSPSGRKQETQYF.

This clonotype was counted between two and nine times. The chain links TRBV20-1 to TRBJ1-5, with TRBD1 as a possible D gene (5 bases). CDR1 is DFQATT, CDR2 SNEGSKA, per germline (reference sequence). The CDR3 runs 14 residues. V was clipped by 6 bases and J by 4 bases, with 16 bases between them. The CDR3 coding sequence is TGCAGTGCAATGGACAACCCGGGGAATCAGCCCCAGCATTTT. Protein sequence: CSAMDNPGNQPQHF.

The chain links TRBV10-3 to TRBJ2-2; 11 bases align to TRBD2. The CDR3 is 17 residues long. Trimming removed 0 bases from V and 4 bases from J; junction bases left unmatched: 4. CDR1 ENHRY and CDR2 SYGVKD come from the germline V gene. The CDR3 protein is CAISESGTSGTTGELFF. For the CDR3, the DNA is TGTGCCATCAGTGAGTCAGGGACTAGCGGTACCACCGGGGAGCTGTTTTTT.

This clonotype was picked up a small number of times. The rearrangement joins TRBV6-5 to TRBJ2-4; 7 bases line up with TRBD1. Trimming cost V 2 bases and J 5 bases; bases outside gene matches: 6. Germline CDR1 is MNHEY and CDR2 is SVGAGI. This CDR3 is 15 amino acids long. The CDR3 sequence: CASSYQGELENIQYF. The CDR3 nucleotides read TGTGCCAGCAGTTACCAGGGGGAGCTTGAAAACATTCAGTACTTC.

This clonotype was detected only a few times. The chain links TRBV4-3 to TRBJ2-3; perhaps TRBD2 as D (5 bases). The CDR3 totals 14 residues. CDR1 is LGHNA, CDR2 YSLEER, per germline. The ends were cut back, 1 base at V and 10 bases at J, with 15 bases in the middle. This CDR3 is CASSQAQGGGAQYF. CDR3 coding DNA: TGCGCCAGCAGCCAAGCCCAAGGAGGTGGAGCGCAGTATTTT.

As to this clonotype: This may stem from a read error, because a much larger clone lies one nucleotide away. The chain has TRBV12-3 or TRBV12-4 and TRBJ2-7; D gene ambiguous. The CDR3 runs to 15 residues. The ends were cut back, 3 bases at V and 0 bases at J, with 12 bases in the middle. CDR3 sequence reads: CASSFIGKSSYEQYF. The CDR3 DNA follows: TGTGCCAGCAGTTTCATAGGGAAGAGCTCCTACGAGCAGTACTTC.

This clonotype was seen only a few times. The chain links TRBV7-9 to TRBJ2-5, with a possible D match to TRBD1 (7 bases). Germline V gene data show CDR1 as SEHNR and CDR2 as FQNEAQ (reference sequence). V was clipped by 1 base and J by 4 bases, with 10 bases between them. The CDR3 is 14 residues long. The CDR3 sequence is CASSLGRGPETQYF. The CDR3 DNA reads TGTGCCAGCAGCTTAGGGAGGGGGCCAGAGACCCAGTACTTC.

This clonotype was seen a few times. The chain is built from TRBV5-1 and TRBJ2-7; 7 positions agree with TRBD1. J gave up 3 bases and V 4 bases, and 7 bases lay outside the gene matches. Per the germline V gene, CDR1 is SGHRS and CDR2 is YFSETQ. This CDR3 is 14 amino acids long. CDR3 residues: CASSTDRALYEQYF. The CDR3 region has the DNA TGCGCCAGCAGCACCGACAGGGCCCTCTACGAGCAGTACTTC.

The sample holds a few counts of this clonotype. The chain combines TRBV11-2 with TRBJ2-7, with TRBD1 matching 7 bases. The CDR3 has 15 residues. V was pared by 5 bases and J by 5 bases, with 12 bases of the junction left unmatched. Germline CDR1 SGHAT, CDR2 FQNNGV. The CDR3, as DNA: TGTGCCAGCAGCCCAAGTACCGGGACAGTCAACGAGCAGTACTTC. As protein: CASSPSTGTVNEQYF.

The chain carries TRBV15 and TRBJ2-7; 9 bases match TRBD1. J was trimmed by 1 base and V by 6 bases; bases with no gene match: 7. Per germline, CDR1 LNHNV and CDR2 YYDKDF (reference sequence). The CDR3 spans 15 residues. CDR3 in DNA: TGTGCCACCAGAAAGACCGGGACAGGGTCCTACGAGCAGTACTTC. Translating gives CATRKTGTGSYEQYF. Full variable domain (missing parts from reference TRBV15 and TRBJ2-7): DAMVIQNPRYQVTQFGKPVTLSCSQTLNHNVMYWYQQKSSQAPKLLFHYYDKDFNNEADTPDNFQSRRPNTSFCFLDIRSPGLGDTAMYLCATRKTGTGSYEQYFGPGTRLTVT.

CDR3 bases: TGTGCCAGCAGTGTACGACCCCCCGGTGCCGACATTCAGTACTTC. Its translation is CASSVRPPGADIQYF. J is TRBJ2-4 and V is TRBV12-3 or TRBV12-4; no firm D call. V lost 5 bases to trimming and J lost 8 bases, with 19 bases between them. The CDR3 spans 15 residues.

The J gene is TRBJ2-3, the V gene TRBV30, with a tentative D call TRBD2 (7 bases). V shed 3 bases and J shed 4 bases, with 14 bases lying between them. CDR1 is GTSNPN, CDR2 SVGIG, per germline (reference sequence). This CDR3 contains 14 residues. The CDR3 nucleotides read TGTGCCTGGAGAGTGGGGGGGGCCCCAGATACGCAGTATTTT. This codes for CAWRVGGAPDTQYF. Combining the CDR3 with reference TRBV30 and TRBJ2-3 gives the whole variable domain SQTIHQWPATLVQPVGSPLSLECTVEGTSNPNLYWYRQAAGRGLQLLFYSVGIGQISSEVPQNLSASRPQDRQFILSSKKLLLSDSGFYLCAWRVGGAPDTQYFGPGTRLTVL.

This clonotype was found many times. The CDR3 reads CASSLAQTQETQYF. The CDR3 DNA reads TGCGCCAGCAGCTTGGCCCAGACCCAAGAGACCCAGTACTTC. This sequence joins TRBV5-1 and TRBJ2-5, with no clear D. The CDR3 covers 14 residues. Germline V gene lookup returns CDR1 SGHRS and CDR2 YFSETQ. Trimming cost V 0 bases and J 1 base, with 7 bases left between them. The full variable domain, rest sourced from reference TRBV5-1 and TRBJ2-5, is KAGVTQTPRYLIKTRGQQVTLSCSPISGHRSVSWYQQTPGQGLQFLFEYFSETQRNKGNFPGRFSGRQFSNSRSEMNVSTLELGDSALYLCASSLAQTQETQYFGPGTRLLVL.

The rearrangement uses TRBV6-2 or TRBV6-3 and TRBJ2-1, with 8 bases that match TRBD2. CDR1 is MNHEY, CDR2 SVGEGT, per germline. There are 15 residues in the CDR3. The V gene end was trimmed by 8 bases and the J gene end by 5 bases; junction bases not matched to a gene: 11. CDR3 nucleotide sequence: TGTGCCAGCGGACCTTCGCGGGAGGCCCACAATGAGCAGTTCTTC. It specifies CASGPSREAHNEQFF.

This clonotype was recorded a few times. The chain has TRBV4-2 and TRBJ2-3; 10 positions match TRBD1. The CDR3 has 16 residues. The junction had 6 bases not matched to a gene; V was cut back by 4 bases and J by 2 bases. Germline V gene data show CDR1 as LGHNA and CDR2 as YNFKEQ. CDR3 DNA sequence: TGTGCCAGCAGCCGGGACGGGACAGGGGTCACAGATACGCAGTATTTT. It yields the protein CASSRDGTGVTDTQYF.

The chain carries TRBV21-1 and TRBJ2-4; the D call in the table, TRBD1, was not verified against the DNA. TRBV21-1 corresponds to a pseudogene. CDR3 size: 15 residues. Here the CDR3 DNA reads TGTGCCAGCAGCAAAGATGGACAGGGCCTAGACATTCAGTACTTC. The encoded protein is CASSKDGQGLDIQYF.

J is TRBJ1-6 and V is TRBV7-9; possible D gene TRBD1, 5 bases. This CDR3 has 17 residues. Germline V gene data show CDR1 as SEHNR and CDR2 as FQNEAQ (reference sequence). Trimming left V 1 base short and J 7 bases short, with 17 bases between. This chain's CDR3 is CASSLGKPGRGNSPLHF. For the CDR3, the DNA is TGTGCCAGCAGCTTAGGAAAACCGGGACGGGGGAATTCACCCCTCCACTTT.

V usage is TRBV28 and J usage is TRBJ1-3; D is possibly TRBD1 (5 bases). Germline CDR1 MDHEN, CDR2 SYDVKM. Trimming pared 5 bases from V and 3 bases from J, leaving 17 bases between. This CDR3 is 16 amino acids long. The CDR3 DNA is TGTGCCAGCAGTAGTTATGGATCAGGGTATGGAAACACCATATATTTT. As protein: CASSSYGSGYGNTIYF.

At least ten counts were recorded for this clonotype. This chain uses TRBV5-1 with TRBJ2-5; a possible D gene is TRBD1 (6 bases). The CDR3 is 15 amino acids. Trimming stripped 0 bases from V and 4 bases from J, with 13 bases between. Germline V gene data show CDR1 as SGHRS and CDR2 as YFSETQ. The CDR3 sequence is CASSLADRNGETQYF. The CDR3 DNA follows: TGCGCCAGCAGCTTGGCCGACAGGAACGGAGAGACCCAGTACTTC.

This chain joins TRBV28 and TRBJ2-4, with D possibly called TRBD1 or TRBD2 (5 bases each). The V gene lost 3 bases and the J gene lost 16 bases, with 16 bases spanning the gap. Per germline, CDR1 MDHEN and CDR2 SYDVKM. The CDR3 has 12 residues. The CDR3 coding sequence is TGTGCCAGCAGTTTCCGAGTGGGACCTTTATACTTC. This gives the protein CASSFRVGPLYF.

This clonotype was seen ten or more times. The chain joins TRBV5-1 to TRBJ2-1; D could derive from TRBD1 or TRBD2 (6 bases each). V shed 1 base and J shed 5 bases, with 19 bases lying between them. The CDR3 length is 17 residues. The V gene's germline CDR1 is SGHRS and CDR2 YFSETQ. Written as DNA, the CDR3 is TGCGCCAGCAGCTTGAGACGGGACGGAGGGGGGAACAATGAGCAGTTCTTC. Protein product: CASSLRRDGGGNNEQFF.

This clonotype is a singleton in its sample. This chain links TRBV2 with TRBJ2-1; 11 bases are shared with TRBD2. The length of the CDR3 is 16 residues. The germline gives CDR1 SNHLY, CDR2 FYNNEI. J gave up 12 bases and V 4 bases, and 14 bases lay outside the gene matches. The CDR3 coding sequence is TGTGCCAGCAGTGCTCAGGAACTAGCGGGAGCCCCAGGGCAGTTCTTC. Its protein product is CASSAQELAGAPGQFF.

There are a few counts of this clonotype. The chain couples TRBV6-2 or TRBV6-3 to TRBJ2-1; tentative D call: TRBD2 (6 bases). The CDR3 is 14 residues long. V was clipped by 8 bases and J by 7 bases, with 18 bases between them. The germline gives CDR1 MNHEY, CDR2 SVGEGT. The CDR3 loop reads CASREFLASNEQFF. The CDR3 nucleotides are TGTGCCAGCCGGGAGTTTCTAGCGTCTAATGAGCAGTTCTTC.

V gene TRBV6-1 combines with J gene TRBJ2-3; 7 bases are shared with TRBD2. With 8 bases clipped from V and 5 bases from J, the junction kept 13 bases outside the gene matches. Per germline, CDR1 MNHNS and CDR2 SASEGT. The CDR3 length is 15 residues. CDR3 sequence (DNA): TGTGCCAGCGGGCTAGCGGTGGAGAGTGTAGATACGCAGTATTTT. Residues: CASGLAVESVDTQYF.

The J gene is TRBJ1-1, the V gene TRBV20-1, with D unclear. Germline CDR1 reads DFQATT; CDR2 reads SNEGSKA (reference sequence). The CDR3 covers 17 residues. V lost 2 bases and J 0 bases, leaving 19 bases between the germline ends. The CDR3 nucleotides read TGCAGTGCTAGAACTACTCGAAGGGCGGGGATGAACACTGAAGCTTTCTTT. Translation gives CSARTTRRAGMNTEAFF.

V usage is TRBV7-2 and J usage is TRBJ2-5, with D perhaps TRBD1 (5 bases). CDR3 length: 14 residues. Trimming removed 4 bases at V and 2 bases at J, with 11 bases between. Germline-derived CDR1 and CDR2 are SGHTA and FQGNSA. CDR3 loop: CASSSGSLQETQYF. The CDR3 nucleotides read TGTGCCAGCAGCTCAGGGTCCCTTCAAGAGACCCAGTACTTC.

There are a few counts of this clonotype. The V and J genes are TRBV6-1 and TRBJ1-3; a weak D match, TRBD1 (5 bases). The CDR3 loop spans 15 amino acids. Germline V gives CDR1 MNHNS, CDR2 SASEGT. V was shortened by 3 bases and J by 1 base, with 10 bases between the two germline ends. The CDR3 reads CASSESGVSGNTIYF. For the CDR3, the DNA is TGTGCCAGCAGTGAGTCGGGGGTTTCTGGAAACACCATATATTTT.

The rearrangement joins TRBV27 to TRBJ1-1; no definite D call. This CDR3 spans 14 amino acids. CDR1 is MNHEY and CDR2 is SMNVEV in the germline V gene (reference sequence). V shed 2 bases and J shed 4 bases, with 11 bases lying between them. CDR3 region: CASSLRLPGTEAFF. CDR3 nucleotides: TGTGCCAGCAGTTTACGACTGCCGGGCACTGAAGCTTTCTTT.

This clonotype was picked up a small number of times. The rearrangement links TRBV6-5 to TRBJ1-2; a possible D gene is TRBD1 (5 bases). The germline V gene encodes CDR1 MNHEY and CDR2 SVGAGI. This CDR3 spans 15 amino acids. V shed 0 bases and J shed 8 bases, with 16 bases lying between them. The CDR3 here is CASSYSISGNQGYTF. The CDR3, as DNA: TGTGCCAGCAGTTACTCGATATCAGGGAATCAAGGCTACACCTTC.

This clonotype was seen more than once but under ten times. V gene TRBV7-2 combines with J gene TRBJ2-1; D uncertain. The CDR3 contains 14 residues. Trimming removed 1 base at V and 8 bases at J, with 12 bases between. Germline lookup yields CDR1 SGHTA and CDR2 FQGNSA. As DNA, the CDR3 is TGTGCCAGCAGCTTAGATGGACCCCTCTATGAGCAGTTCTTC. It is translated as CASSLDGPLYEQFF. The full variable domain, in which reference TRBV7-2 and TRBJ2-1 provide the parts outside the CDR3, is GAGVSQSPSNKVTEKGKDVELRCDPISGHTALYWYRQSLGQGLEFLIYFQGNSAPDKSGLPSDRFSAERTGGSVSTLTIQRTQQEDSAVYLCASSLDGPLYEQFFGPGTRLTVL.

This clonotype was seen a handful of times. This sequence joins TRBV12-3 or TRBV12-4 and TRBJ2-5; 11 bases are a match to TRBD2. The CDR3 covers 15 residues. V was pared by 6 bases and J by 5 bases, with 8 bases of the junction left unmatched. The CDR3 sequence: CASRHLAGGRETQYF. The CDR3 region has the DNA TGTGCCAGCAGACACCTAGCGGGAGGTCGGGAGACCCAGTACTTC.